The present TCR beta chain was sequenced within a study of memory CD4+ T cells and cytomegalovirus serostatus. This table comes from immunoSEQ multiplex PCR, and its TCRdb copy is limited to in-frame clones, with some not included. The table has around 50,000 clones, just under 80% seen once; the top ten hold over 0.5%. The CDR3 length is 14 residues. V lost 4 bases to trimming and J lost 1 base; unmatched junction nucleotides: 3. Germline V gives CDR1 SNHLY, CDR2 FYNNEI. Single viable CD3+CD4+CD8-CD45RO+ cells were sorted as the memory CD4+ T cells. On this clone itself: This same CDR3 is encoded by further DNA sequences in the sample.

This receptor was identified in an adult in good health and CMV-seronegative. This chain connects TRBV2 to TRBJ1-1; 7 positions match TRBD1. The sample comprised memory CD4+ T cells from blood. CDR3 nucleotides: TGTGCCAGCAGTGGGGGACAGCGGAACACTGAAGCTTTCTTT. The encoded protein is CASSGGQRNTEAFF.